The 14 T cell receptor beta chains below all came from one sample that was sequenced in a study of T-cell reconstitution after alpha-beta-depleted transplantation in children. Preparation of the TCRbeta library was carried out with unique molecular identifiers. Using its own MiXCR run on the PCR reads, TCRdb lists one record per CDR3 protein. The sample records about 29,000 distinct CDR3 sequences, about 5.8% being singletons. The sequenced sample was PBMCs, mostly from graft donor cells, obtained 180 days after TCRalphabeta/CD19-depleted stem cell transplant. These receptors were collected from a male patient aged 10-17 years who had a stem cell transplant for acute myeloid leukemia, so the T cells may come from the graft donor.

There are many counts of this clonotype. The CDR3 region has the DNA TGTGCCAGCAGCCAGAGAGCCCACTTAAACATTCAGTACTTC. Protein product: CASSQRAHLNIQYF. The chain recombines TRBV12-3 or TRBV12-4 with TRBJ2-4; D ambiguous. There are 14 residues in the CDR3. Trimming took 6 bases from V and 6 from J, leaving 15 bases between them.

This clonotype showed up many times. DNA for the CDR3: TGTGCCTGGAGTGTAGGACTAGCGGTCCCCAGGCAGTTCTTC. Encoded protein: CAWSVGLAVPRQFF. This chain links TRBV30 with TRBJ2-1, with TRBD2 identical over 10 bases. Losses at the gene ends were 0 bases for V and 12 bases for J; bases not matched to a gene: 8. Per the germline V gene, CDR1 is GTSNPN and CDR2 is SVGIG (reference sequence). This CDR3 is 14 amino acids long.

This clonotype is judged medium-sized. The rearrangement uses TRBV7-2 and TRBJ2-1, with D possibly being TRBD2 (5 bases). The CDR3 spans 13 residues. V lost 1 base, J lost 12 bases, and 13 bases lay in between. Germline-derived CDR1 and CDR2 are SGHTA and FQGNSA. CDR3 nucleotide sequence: TGTGCCAGCAGCTTAGTAAACGGGGAAGGGCAGTTCTTC. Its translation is CASSLVNGEGQFF. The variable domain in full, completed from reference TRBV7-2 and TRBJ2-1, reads GAGVSQSPSNKVTEKGKDVELRCDPISGHTALYWYRQSLGQGLEFLIYFQGNSAPDKSGLPSDRFSAERTGGSVSTLTIQRTQQEDSAVYLCASSLVNGEGQFFGPGTRLTVL.

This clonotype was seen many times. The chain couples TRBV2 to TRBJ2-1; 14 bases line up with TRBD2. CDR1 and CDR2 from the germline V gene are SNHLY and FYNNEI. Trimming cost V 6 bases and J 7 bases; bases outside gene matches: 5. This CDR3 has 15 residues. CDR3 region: CASSGTSGRVNEQFF. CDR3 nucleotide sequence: TGTGCCAGCAGCGGGACTAGCGGGAGAGTTAATGAGCAGTTCTTC.

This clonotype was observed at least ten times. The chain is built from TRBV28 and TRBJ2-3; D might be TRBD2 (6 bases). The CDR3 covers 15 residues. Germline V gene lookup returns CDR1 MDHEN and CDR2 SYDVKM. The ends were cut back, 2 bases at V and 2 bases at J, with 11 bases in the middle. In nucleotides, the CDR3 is TGTGCCAGCAGTTTAGCGGGGCTGCACACAGATACGCAGTATTTT. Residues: CASSLAGLHTDTQYF.

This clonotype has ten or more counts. The CDR3 spells CATSYERGRRGYTF. The CDR3 bases are TGTGCCACCTCATACGAGAGGGGGCGAAGGGGCTACACCTTC. This chain uses TRBV6-2 or TRBV6-3 with TRBJ1-2, with 7 bases lining up with TRBD1. The CDR3 consists of 14 residues. CDR1 is MNHEY and CDR2 is SVGEGT in the germline V gene. V lost 10 bases, J lost 8 bases, and 16 bases stayed unmatched.

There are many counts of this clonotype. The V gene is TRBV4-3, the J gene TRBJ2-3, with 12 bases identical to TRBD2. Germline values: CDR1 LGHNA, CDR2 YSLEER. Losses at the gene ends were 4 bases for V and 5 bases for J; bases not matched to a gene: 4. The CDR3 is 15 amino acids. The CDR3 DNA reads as TGCGCCAGCAGCCGCGGGGGACTAGCGGGAGATACGCAGTATTTT. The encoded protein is CASSRGGLAGDTQYF.

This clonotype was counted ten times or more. The CDR3 is CASSLPGEQFF. CDR3 DNA sequence: TGCGCCAGCAGCTTGCCGGGTGAGCAGTTCTTC. The chain carries TRBV5-1 and TRBJ2-1; D remains unclear. V lost 1 base, J lost 9 bases, and 5 bases lay in between. The CDR3 spans 11 residues. Germline assignment: CDR1 SGHRS and CDR2 YFSETQ. Filled out from reference TRBV5-1 and TRBJ2-1, the complete variable domain reads KAGVTQTPRYLIKTRGQQVTLSCSPISGHRSVSWYQQTPGQGLQFLFEYFSETQRNKGNFPGRFSGRQFSNSRSEMNVSTLELGDSALYLCASSLPGEQFFGPGTRLTVL.

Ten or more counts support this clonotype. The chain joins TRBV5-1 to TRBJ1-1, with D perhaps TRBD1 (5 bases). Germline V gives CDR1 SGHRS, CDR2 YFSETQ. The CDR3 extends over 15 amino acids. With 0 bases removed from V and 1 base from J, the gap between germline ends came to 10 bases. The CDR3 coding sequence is TGCGCCAGCAGCTTGGTCGGGACTTCGAACACTGAAGCTTTCTTT. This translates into CASSLVGTSNTEAFF.

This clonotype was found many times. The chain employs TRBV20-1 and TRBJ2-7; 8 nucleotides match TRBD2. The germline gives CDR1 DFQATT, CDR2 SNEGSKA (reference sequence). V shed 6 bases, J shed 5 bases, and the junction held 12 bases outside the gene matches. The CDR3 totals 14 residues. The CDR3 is CSAPRGGRSDEQYF. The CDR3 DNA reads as TGCAGTGCCCCCAGGGGCGGGAGGTCAGACGAGCAGTACTTC.

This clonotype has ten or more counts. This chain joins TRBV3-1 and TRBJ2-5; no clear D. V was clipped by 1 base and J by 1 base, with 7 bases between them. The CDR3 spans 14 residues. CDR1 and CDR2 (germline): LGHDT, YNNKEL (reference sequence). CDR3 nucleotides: TGTGCCAGCAGCCAAGCTAGGGTCCAAGAGACCCAGTACTTC. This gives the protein CASSQARVQETQYF.

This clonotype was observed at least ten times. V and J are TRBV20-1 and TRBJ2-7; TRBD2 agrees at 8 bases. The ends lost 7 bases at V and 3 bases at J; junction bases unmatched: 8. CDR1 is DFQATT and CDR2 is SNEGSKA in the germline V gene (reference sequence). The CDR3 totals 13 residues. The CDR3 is CSVSSGRVYEQYF. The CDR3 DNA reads TGCAGTGTTTCAAGCGGGAGAGTCTACGAGCAGTACTTC.

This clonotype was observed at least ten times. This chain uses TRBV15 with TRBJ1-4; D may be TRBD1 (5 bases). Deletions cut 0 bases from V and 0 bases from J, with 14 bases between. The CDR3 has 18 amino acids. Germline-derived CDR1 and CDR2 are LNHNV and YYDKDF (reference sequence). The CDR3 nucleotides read TGTGCCACCAGCAGAGATCCGCTGGGGGAGACAACTAATGAAAAACTGTTTTTT. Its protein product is CATSRDPLGETTNEKLFF. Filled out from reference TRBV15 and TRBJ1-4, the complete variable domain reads DAMVIQNPRYQVTQFGKPVTLSCSQTLNHNVMYWYQQKSSQAPKLLFHYYDKDFNNEADTPDNFQSRRPNTSFCFLDIRSPGLGDTAMYLCATSRDPLGETTNEKLFFGSGTQLSVL.

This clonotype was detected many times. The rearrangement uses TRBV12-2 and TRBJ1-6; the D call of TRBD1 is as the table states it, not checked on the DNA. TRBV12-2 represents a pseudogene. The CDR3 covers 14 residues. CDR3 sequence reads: CASRPTGLHSPLHF. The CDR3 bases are TGTGCAAGTCGCCCGACAGGGCTTCATTCACCCCTCCACTTT.